The present T cell receptor (beta chain) was sequenced within a study of cytomegalovirus exposure and HLA in healthy donors (TCRdb year 2017). Background on the whole study: In an earlier analysis of fewer than 750 of the donors, 250 to 350 Gb of sequence data and 90 million to 130 million unique TCR beta sequences from 150 million to 200 million T cells were reported. Among about 370 genotyped donors of the cohort, an average of roughly 230,000 unique TCR beta nucleotide sequences was sequenced per donor, of which 15% to 20% were non-productive. Along with the approximately 620-subject first cohort, a separate validation cohort of 120 different subjects was used. The study profiled the T cell repertoires of about 720 subjects by immunosequencing and related them to cytomegalovirus serostatus. Of the 398 genotyped donors, approximately 82% fell in the genetic ancestry cluster associated with self-reported Caucasian donors. Typing coverage varied by locus: roughly 629-630 donors for A, B, C, DRB1 and DQB1; under 550 for DQA1; around 570 for DPA1; roughly 450 for DPB1. The study aimed to test whether signatures of past pathogen exposure could be identified by cataloging public T cell receptors. In an earlier analysis of over 550 of the donors, high-throughput TCR beta sequencing was used to judge whether each TCR beta V gene segment behaved as functional or pseudogenic. A later analysis re-analyzed previously published TCR beta repertoires from roughly 600 donors and added high-resolution HLA genotyping to study TCR occurrence patterns. In a later genetic analysis, genome-wide SNP genotypes for 398 of the 666 donors were used, and that subset was treated as a discovery cohort. Donor age, sex, ethnicity and CMV serostatus were compiled alongside the repertoire data. An early release that covered about 600 HLA-typed donors contained around 300 gigabases of sequencing data and roughly 84 million unique TCR sequences. Several DR-DQ haplotypes were treated as single units for association and clustering because of strong linkage in the cohort. To predict cytomegalovirus infection status, the study combined high-throughput TCR immunosequencing, statistical association of individual TCRs with disease status, and machine learning. Rather than using new phenotypic data, the later analysis identified candidate immune exposures from TCR beta sequences and from how often those sequences occurred across donors. Every repertoire in the discovery cohort had been generated on one and the same sequencing platform. HLA typing covered class I and class II loci at four-digit resolution.

Receptor libraries were prepared by the immunoSEQ multiplex PCR assay. The multiplex PCR relied on a mix of 60 forward primers for TCR Vbeta segments and 13 reverse primers for TCR Jbeta segments. The CDR3 region of rearranged TCR beta genes was amplified from genomic DNA with a multiplex PCR assay. The amplified TCR beta libraries were sequenced on the Illumina HiSeq System as 87-base-pair reads. As for how the authors treated the data: Across the roughly 670 repertoires, a later analysis counted about 81 million unique TCR beta chains, around 11 million of which were shared by at least two donors. A nearest-neighbor algorithm error-corrected the raw reads and collapsed the reads into unique sequences, merging closely related sequences to remove PCR and sequencing errors. CDR3 sequences were aligned to IMGT reference sequences to assign V, D and J gene segments. Each retained sequence needed at least a six-nucleotide match to both a V gene segment and a J gene segment. Rearrangements were classified as productive when the CDR3 lacked stop codons and remained in frame with V and J, and all other rearrangements were classified as non-productive. Following IMGT convention, CDR3 was defined as the stretch from the second conserved V-encoded cysteine up to the conserved J-encoded phenylalanine. The earlier analysis of some 600 of the donors excluded sequences that lacked an unambiguous match to a single V gene segment. In an earlier analysis of several hundred of the donors, V segments were called functional above 56.7% productive rearrangements and were called segregating when the between-donor standard deviation exceeded 5%. A statistical classification framework was developed to diagnose cytomegalovirus status using the catalog of TCR beta chain sequences. In a later analysis, V and J genes were assigned by comparing TCR nucleotide sequences against IMGT/GENE-DB human TR gene sequences. In a later analysis, CDR3 sequences and most-parsimonious VDJ recombination scenarios were assigned using the TCRdist pipeline. In a later analysis, each TCR beta chain was defined by its CDR3 amino acid sequence together with its V-gene family, and reads without a unique V-gene family were excluded. As a way to deal with suspected cross-contamination and a sequencing artifact, a later analysis dropped 450 to 700 nucleotide sequences that were highly shared and had low generation probability. For each public chain, a later analysis derived a clonal expansion index from normalized ranks of inferred template counts within each repertoire. Generation probabilities in a later analysis came from a VDJ recombination model fitted to out-of-frame rearrangements, and those results were checked against IGoR. In a later analysis, hypergeometric tests were used to score TCR-TCR, TCR-HLA and TCR-CMV co-occurrence, with a repertoire-size bias correction applied to TCR pairs. A later analysis estimated false discovery rates by permuting HLA or CMV assignments 20 times. In a later analysis, co-occurring TCRs were grouped with DBSCAN, and TCRdist sequence similarity was added when clustering was performed within HLA-allele-positive subsets. Repertoires with fewer than 30,000 or more than 120,000 public chains were left out of co-occurrence clustering, as were about five repertoires with anomalous nucleotide sharing. Entries here come from immuneACCESS through TCRdb and include only in-frame sequences with V and J called. Some clones fail to appear in such tables; in the studies checked, an unresolved V gene covers under half of the shortfall, and the cause of the remainder is unknown. V, J and clone size derive from that table, while D and trimming were established from the DNA sequence. This sample gives fewer than 200,000 clones in total; around 75% of them show up just once. Of the sample, 1.5% to 2% is held by the ten largest clones.

The cohort was made up of 500 to 800 healthy bone marrow donors. At the time of sampling, all cohort members were nominally healthy, though unrecorded immune exposures were likely present. The donor was CMV seronegative and was included in the group of a few hundred seronegative cohort members. A peripheral blood sample was provided by each donor, and peripheral blood mononuclear cells were used for TCR beta sequencing. The Qiagen DNeasy Blood Extraction Kit was used to extract genomic DNA from the blood cell samples. Trimmed from V: 6 bases; trimmed from J: 4 bases; junction bases lacking a gene match: 13. Based on the germline V gene (reference sequence), the CDR1 and CDR2 sequences are MNHEY and SMNVEV. Counted from cysteine to phenylalanine, this CDR3 has 18 amino acids. Only the CDR3 region is kept as DNA, spanning 54 bases read in frame from base 1. Comments on this clone: This receptor's antigen is unknown. Base quality data are lacking; no much larger clone is found one base away.

Summary of the overall study and its limitations: Because some donors lacked HLA typing at each locus, the association tests relied only on the typed subset. According to a later analysis, parvovirus B19, influenza, CMV and Epstein-Barr virus appeared linked to several top co-occurrence clusters. The study listed approximately 150 TCR beta chains as associated with cytomegalovirus. When HLA alleles, especially DR and DQ, strongly co-occurred, TCR associations were difficult to assign to individual alleles. A later analysis associated 15,000 to 20,000 TCR beta sequences with specific HLA alleles at a false discovery rate of 0.05. In a later analysis, HLA-associated TCR beta chains were found to be more clonally expanded and to have lower generation probabilities than equally common non-associated chains. Cytomegalovirus status was reported to be diagnosed by the classifier with high specificity and sensitivity in both the original and validation cohorts. A later genetic analysis reported fewer N-insertions in productive TCRs among donors in an Asian-associated ancestry cluster than the roughly 620-donor mean. The sequencing pipeline was judged likely to have produced a cluster of highly shared sequence variants as a technical artifact. In a later analysis, the rate of TCR association differed among HLA loci, with DRB1 alleles having the most associated TCRs and HLA-C alleles having the fewest. This cohort had only TCR beta chains sequenced, and the lack of alpha or paired-chain data limited which features could be detected. The presence/absence analyses assumed that sequencing depth was roughly uniform across donors, and that assumption may not be true. An association between a missense DCLRE1C variant and V-gene and J-gene trimming of TCR beta chains was found in a later genetic analysis and replicated in an independent cohort. Approximately 18 rarely observed V segments, including chromosome 9 orphons, were excluded from the earlier analysis of some 590 of the donors because counts were too low. An earlier analysis of 587 of the donors showed that most TCR beta V segments appeared in productive rearrangements either about 87% or about 30% of the time, which broadly matched IMGT annotations. A further reported finding was that TCR beta sequences accurately predicted the HLA-A and HLA-B alleles for most subjects in the first cohort. According to the authors, the approach could potentially be generalized to other disease states and immunological phenotypes. Some IMGT-functional V segments, including TRBV6-2 and TRBV6-3, could not be told apart with the 87-base-pair reads, so those segments were excluded. In vitro tests confirmed that three of the cytomegalovirus-associated TCR beta chains recognize cytomegalovirus antigens. Across donors, most TCR sequences were observed very rarely, whereas some public TCRs were present in many individuals. In a later analysis, most CMV-associated TCR beta chains were found to appear HLA-restricted, with HLA associations seemingly driven largely by CMV exposure. Correlated functional status among segregating V segments might be attributable to linkage disequilibrium, but an unknown experimental factor could not be ruled out. CMV serostatus was the only immune exposure information available for the cohort.

This clonotype was obtained from a young woman in good health and CMV-seronegative. Sequencing used PBMCs. This sequence uses TRBV27 and TRBJ2-5; TRBD2 lines up with 14 middle nucleotides. CDR3 protein: CASRVRLAGGRVGETQYF. The DNA sequence is as follows: TGTGCCAGCAGAGTCAGACTAGCGGGAGGGCGAGTGGGAGAGACCCAGTACTTC.